This T cell receptor beta chain was identified in a study of spatial heterogeneity in lung cancer. Study details: The donor population consisted of approximately 70 patients with untreated, early-stage non-small cell lung cancer. Each time, sequencing found more beta-chain sequences than alpha-chain sequences. The study observed each unique TCR and UMI combination more than ten times on average in raw reads. Median follow-up for sequenced PBMC samples was roughly two years after resection, when such samples existed.

TCRdb fed the 5' RACE reads into MiXCR, producing one record per CDR3 protein. This sample yields around 110,000 distinct CDR3 sequences, of which more than 9% are seen a single time; roughly 15% belongs to the top ten. As to time point: blood at routine non-recurrence follow-up after resection. Sequencing covered unsorted whole RNA taken from tumor, nontumor lung or frozen PBMC. This CDR3 is built from 11 residues. Deletions cut 3 bases from V and 8 bases from J, with 4 bases between. The chain carries TRBV12-3 or TRBV12-4 and TRBJ2-2; no reliable D call. Material: PBMCs, obtained at follow-up. This TCR derives from a male donor with early-stage non-small cell lung cancer. The chain's CDR3 is CASSFLGELFF. The CDR3 DNA reads TGTGCCAGCAGTTTTTTGGGGGAGCTGTTTTTT.